This passage covers 25 T cell receptor beta chains from one sample sequenced in a study of blood T cell repertoires in COVID-19. Measured with immunoSEQ multiplex PCR; TCRdb has only the in-frame clones, and not every one. The sample carries around 57,000 clones, about 90% recorded once. The source material was peripheral blood. Receptors originate from a woman older than 75 with COVID-19, enrolled during active disease.

At least ten counts were recorded for this clone. The V gene is TRBV14, the J gene TRBJ1-2; possibly TRBD1 for D (5 bases). V gave up 0 bases and J gave up 3 bases, with 14 bases separating them. Germline CDR1 reads SGHDN; CDR2 reads FVKESK. The CDR3 length is 16 residues. Here the CDR3 DNA reads TGTGCCAGCAGCCAAGAAGGAGGACGGGGGTACTATGGCTACACCTTC. Protein: CASSQEGGRGYYGYTF.

The V gene is TRBV7-8, the J gene TRBJ1-5; a weak D match, TRBD1 (5 bases). This CDR3 is 13 amino acids long. CDR1 is SGHVS and CDR2 is FQNEAQ in the germline V gene. V was trimmed by 5 bases and J by 4 bases, leaving 9 bases between them. CDR3 coding DNA: TGTGCCAGCAGCAATCGACAGAATCAGCCCCAGCATTTT. This sequence encodes CASSNRQNQPQHF.

This rearrangement joins TRBV6-6 to TRBJ2-3; the D gene is possibly TRBD2 (6 bases). The CDR3 covers 15 residues. CDR1 and CDR2 from the germline V gene are MNHNY and SVGAGI (reference sequence). V was clipped by 7 bases and J by 2 bases, with 16 bases between them. This CDR3 is CASTPRGLPTDTQYF. The CDR3 DNA reads TGTGCCAGCACCCCAAGGGGACTGCCCACAGATACGCAGTATTTT.

V gene TRBV27 combines with J gene TRBJ2-5, with 8 bases that match TRBD1. This CDR3 has 15 amino acids. With 7 bases clipped from V and 4 bases from J, the junction kept 11 bases outside the gene matches. In germline, CDR1 is MNHEY, CDR2 SMNVEV (reference sequence). CDR3: CASMGFQGAIETQYF. The CDR3 DNA follows: TGTGCCAGCATGGGATTTCAGGGGGCGATAGAGACCCAGTACTTC.

V usage is TRBV18 and J usage is TRBJ1-2, with TRBD1 identical over 12 bases. This CDR3 is 15 amino acids long. CDR1 KGHSH and CDR2 LQKENI come from the germline V gene. V shed 3 bases and J 4 bases; nucleotides not matched to a gene: 3. The CDR3 region has the DNA TGTGCCAGCTCACCGGGACAGGGGGCGGTCTATGGCTACACCTTC. This encodes CASSPGQGAVYGYTF.

This chain uses TRBV28 with TRBJ1-5; 9 nucleotides align to TRBD1. This CDR3 has 16 residues. The V gene's germline CDR1 is MDHEN and CDR2 SYDVKM. The J segment lost 11 bases and the V segment lost 6 bases, leaving 17 bases of the junction unmatched. CDR3 sequence: CASSPGQGLLGEAQHF. The CDR3 coding sequence is TGTGCCAGCAGCCCGGGACAGGGCCTTCTGGGGGAAGCCCAGCATTTT. Looking up the rest from reference TRBV28 and TRBJ1-5 gives the full variable domain: DVKVTQSSRYLVKRTGEKVFLECVQDMDHENMFWYRQDPGLGLRLIYFSYDVKMKEKGDIPEGYSVSREKKERFSLILESASTNQTSMYLCASSPGQGLLGEAQHFGDGTRLSIL.

The chain couples TRBV2 to TRBJ2-1, with 8 nucleotides matching TRBD2. Germline CDR1 is SNHLY and CDR2 is FYNNEI. The CDR3 length is 13 residues. V shed 6 bases, J shed 8 bases, and the junction held 6 bases outside the gene matches. CDR3 in amino acids: CASRGGSGDEQFF. The CDR3 DNA follows: TGTGCCAGCAGGGGAGGTAGCGGGGATGAGCAGTTCTTC.

CDR3 nucleotide sequence: TGTGCCAGCTCACCAACGAGGGCCAATGAGCAGTTCTTC. Encoded protein: CASSPTRANEQFF. The chain recombines TRBV18 with TRBJ2-1; tentatively, D is TRBD2 (5 bases). The germline gives CDR1 KGHSH, CDR2 LQKENI. The ends were cut back, 2 bases at V and 6 bases at J, with 8 bases in the middle. The length of the CDR3 is 13 residues.

Only a few counts were recorded for this clone. V gene TRBV20-1 combines with J gene TRBJ2-5, with D possibly matching TRBD2 (5 bases). The CDR3 has 11 residues. V gave up 5 bases and J gave up 7 bases, with 11 bases separating them. CDR1 and CDR2 from the germline V gene are DFQATT and SNEGSKA (reference sequence). CDR3 in amino acids: CSAEGGGTQYF. CDR3 in DNA: TGCAGTGCTGAGGGTGGAGGGACCCAGTACTTC.

The genes are TRBV12-3 or TRBV12-4 and TRBJ1-3; 7 bases are shared with TRBD1. The CDR3 is 13 amino acids. Trimming removed 8 bases from V and 5 bases from J; junction bases left unmatched: 6. Here the CDR3 reads CASDPTGRNTIYF. DNA for the CDR3: TGTGCCAGCGACCCGACAGGGAGAAACACCATATATTTT.

V and J are TRBV5-6 and TRBJ2-1, with TRBD1 matching 7 bases. V lost 4 bases, J lost 5 bases, and 3 bases stayed unmatched. This CDR3 contains 13 residues. Looked up from germline, CDR1 is SGHDT and CDR2 is YYEEEE. CDR3 DNA sequence: TGTGCCAGCAGCCCGACAGGGAACAATGAGCAGTTCTTC. Translation gives CASSPTGNNEQFF.

The CDR3 reads CAWSFDNYRDGYTF. The CDR3 nucleotides read TGTGCCTGGAGCTTCGACAACTACAGGGATGGCTACACCTTC. V usage is TRBV30 and J usage is TRBJ1-2; a weak D match, TRBD1 (6 bases). Germline V gives CDR1 GTSNPN, CDR2 SVGIG (reference sequence). The CDR3 is 14 residues long. V was clipped by 3 bases and J by 6 bases, with 17 bases between them. Looking up the rest from reference TRBV30 and TRBJ1-2 gives the full variable domain: SQTIHQWPATLVQPVGSPLSLECTVEGTSNPNLYWYRQAAGRGLQLLFYSVGIGQISSEVPQNLSASRPQDRQFILSSKKLLLSDSGFYLCAWSFDNYRDGYTFGSGTRLTVV.

The rearrangement uses TRBV19 and TRBJ1-1, with 9 bases identical to TRBD1. Looked up from germline, CDR1 is LNHDA and CDR2 is SQIVND (reference sequence). The CDR3 sequence is 13 residues long. V was pared by 5 bases and J by 5 bases, with 3 bases of the junction left unmatched. CDR3 loop: CASSLQGATEAFF. CDR3 in DNA: TGTGCCAGTAGTCTACAGGGGGCGACTGAAGCTTTCTTT.

The rearrangement joins TRBV5-1 to TRBJ2-2; D not certain. The germline CDR1 and CDR2 sequences are SGHRS and YFSETQ. The CDR3 has 13 residues. V lost 5 bases and J lost 5, with 10 bases in between. Written as DNA, the CDR3 is TGCGCCAGCAGGGTGCAGTCGACCGGGGAGCTGTTTTTT. This encodes CASRVQSTGELFF.

This clone has a handful of counts. The gene calls are TRBV6-5 and TRBJ1-2; tentative D call: TRBD1 (6 bases). The V and J ends lost 5 bases and 3 bases respectively, with 13 bases between them. CDR1 is MNHEY, CDR2 SVGAGI, per germline. This CDR3 spans 14 amino acids. CDR3 nucleotide sequence: TGTGCCAGCAGTCCACAGGGCGGCGACTATGGCTACACCTTC. It translates to CASSPQGGDYGYTF.

The chain joins TRBV4-1 to TRBJ1-2; 7 bases align to TRBD1. The CDR3 runs 15 residues. Germline V gives CDR1 MGHRA, CDR2 YSYEKL. The junction had 6 bases not matched to a gene; V was cut back by 3 bases and J by 2 bases. The CDR3 bases are TGCGCCAGCAGCCACGTCCCGGACAGGAACTATGGCTACACCTTC. It codes for CASSHVPDRNYGYTF.

V and J are TRBV30 and TRBJ2-7; D is perhaps TRBD2 (5 bases). The V gene lost 2 bases and the J gene lost 0 bases, with 14 bases spanning the gap. Germline V gives CDR1 GTSNPN, CDR2 SVGIG (reference sequence). The CDR3 is 15 amino acids. The CDR3, as DNA: TGTGCCTGGAGTCCCCTAAGCGGAAGCTCCTACGAGCAGTACTTC. Its translation is CAWSPLSGSSYEQYF.

The J gene is TRBJ1-5, the V gene TRBV6-6; 7 positions match TRBD1. The CDR3 extends over 15 amino acids. Germline loops: CDR1 MNHNY, CDR2 SVGAGI (reference sequence). Germline trimming cut 6 bases from V and 0 bases from J; bases unmatched to any gene: 5. The chain's CDR3 is CASRHRGFSNQPQHF. The CDR3 coding sequence is TGTGCCAGCAGACACAGGGGTTTTAGCAATCAGCCCCAGCATTTT.

The V and J genes are TRBV28 and TRBJ2-2, with D tentatively TRBD1 (6 bases). Trimming shortened V by 6 bases and J by 5 bases, and 10 bases separated the two germline ends. CDR1 is MDHEN, CDR2 SYDVKM, per germline. The CDR3 sequence is 13 residues long. CDR3 sequence reads: CASRSTGTGELFF. For the CDR3, the DNA is TGTGCCAGCAGATCCACAGGGACCGGGGAGCTGTTTTTT.

This rearrangement joins TRBV5-4 to TRBJ1-6, with a possible D match to TRBD1 (5 bases). Germline-derived CDR1 and CDR2 are SGHNT and YYREEE (reference sequence). The CDR3 has 16 residues. Trimming removed 4 bases from V and 5 bases from J, with 16 bases in between. In DNA, the CDR3 is TGTGCCAGCAGCCAGCTTGGGGGGGTCGATAATTCACCCCTCCACTTT. Amino acids: CASSQLGGVDNSPLHF.

V and J are TRBV5-1 and TRBJ2-2, with D possibly TRBD1 on 6 matching bases. The CDR3 totals 15 residues. Germline values: CDR1 SGHRS, CDR2 YFSETQ. Trimming removed 2 bases at V and 5 bases at J, with 13 bases between. CDR3 bases: TGCGCCAGCAGCTTCAGGGGTAGAGATACCGGGGAGCTGTTTTTT. Protein: CASSFRGRDTGELFF.

The CDR3 DNA is TGTGCCAGCAGCTTGTACGGAGGGATGAACACTGAAGCTTTCTTT. It translates to CASSLYGGMNTEAFF. The rearrangement uses TRBV5-4 and TRBJ1-1, with D unresolved. This CDR3 is 15 amino acids long. Germline loops: CDR1 SGHNT, CDR2 YYREEE (reference sequence). The ends were cut back, 1 base at V and 0 bases at J, with 10 bases in the middle.

The chain recombines TRBV6-6 with TRBJ1-2; D gene uncertain. V was clipped by 2 bases and J by 6 bases, with 4 bases between them. In germline, CDR1 is MNHNY, CDR2 SVGAGI (reference sequence). The CDR3 runs to 11 residues. The CDR3 DNA sequence: TGTGCCAGCAGTTACCAAAATGGCTACACCTTC. As protein: CASSYQNGYTF.

The chain couples TRBV3-1 (or the pseudogene TRBV3-2) to TRBJ2-2, with 8 bases matching TRBD2. Germline CDR1 reads LGHDT; CDR2 reads YNNKEL (reference sequence). V lost 0 bases to trimming and J lost 0 bases; unmatched junction nucleotides: 3. This CDR3 has 17 residues. CDR3: CASSQERTSTNTGELFF. CDR3 DNA sequence: TGTGCCAGCAGCCAAGAGCGGACTAGCACGAACACCGGGGAGCTGTTTTTT.

The chain links TRBV9 to TRBJ1-5; 9 bases agree with TRBD1. Trimming at V came to 4 bases and at J to 7 bases, leaving 6 bases not matched to a gene. This CDR3 has 14 residues. Germline lookup yields CDR1 SGDLS and CDR2 YYNGEE. CDR3 region: CASSLTGGVQPQHF. In DNA, the CDR3 is TGTGCCAGCAGCTTAACAGGGGGCGTCCAGCCCCAGCATTTT.